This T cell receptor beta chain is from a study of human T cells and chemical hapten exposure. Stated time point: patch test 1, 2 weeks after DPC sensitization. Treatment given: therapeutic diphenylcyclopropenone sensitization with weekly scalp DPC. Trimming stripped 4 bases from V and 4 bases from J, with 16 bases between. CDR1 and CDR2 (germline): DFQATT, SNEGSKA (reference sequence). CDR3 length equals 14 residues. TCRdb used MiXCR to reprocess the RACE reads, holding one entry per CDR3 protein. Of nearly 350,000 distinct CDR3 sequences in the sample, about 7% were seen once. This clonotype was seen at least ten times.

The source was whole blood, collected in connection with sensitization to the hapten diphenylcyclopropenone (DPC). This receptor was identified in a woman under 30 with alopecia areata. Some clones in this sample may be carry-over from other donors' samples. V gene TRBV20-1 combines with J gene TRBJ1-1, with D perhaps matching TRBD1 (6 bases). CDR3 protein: CSAKKQGGGTEAFF. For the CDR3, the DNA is TGCAGTGCTAAAAAACAGGGTGGGGGCACTGAAGCTTTCTTT.